The TCR beta chain under discussion was sequenced for a study of blood T cells in healthy people across ages. Study results and limitations: It was not possible, with unsorted PBMCs, to conclusively compare naive and antigen-experienced cells.

Donors were systemically healthy Caucasian individuals from Russia aged roughly 6 to 100 years. The V gene's germline CDR1 is MNHEY and CDR2 SVGEGT. The ends lost 6 bases at V and 2 bases at J; junction bases unmatched: 13. This CDR3 is 18 amino acids long. Primers used in a second PCR of roughly 6 to 11 cycles were a sample-barcoded 5' primer and a J-beta primer mix. One entry per CDR3 protein, called by TCRdb with MiXCR from the 5' RACE reads. The top ten hold about 32% of the sample, which has roughly 700,000 distinct CDR3 sequences, around half seen once. A remark on this clonotype: Its antigen remains unidentified.

The sample taken for sequencing was blood. The TCR comes from a woman aged 60-75 years in good health. The rearrangement uses TRBV6-2 or TRBV6-3 and TRBJ2-7, with 13 positions matching TRBD2. The CDR3 loop reads CASSRGLAGELSPYEQYF. The CDR3 nucleotides are TGTGCCAGCAGCCGTGGACTAGCGGGAGAATTATCACCCTACGAGCAGTACTTC.